Listed here are 5 T cell receptor beta chains from one sample, sequenced in a study of Ad26.COV2.S vaccination and SARS-CoV-2 variants. Produced via immunoSEQ multiplex PCR; TCRdb's table is partial and in-frame only. The sample contains about 260,000 clones, around 85% of which appear only once. Sample treatment: approximately 18 received Ad26.COV2.S at low or high dose, single or two shots; about 5 received placebo; per-sample allocation not given. Collection of the samples took place on day 63 after the first injection of vaccine or placebo. The starting material was peripheral blood, obtained in a trial of Ad26.COV2.S vaccine versus placebo. The receptors were gathered from a person aged 18-60 years who received the Ad26.COV2.S COVID-19 vaccine or a placebo.

This clone came up a few times. V gene TRBV6-5 combines with J gene TRBJ1-6; D not resolved. The V end was cut by 6 bases, the J end by 9 bases, with 12 bases between. The CDR3 is 13 residues long. Germline values: CDR1 MNHEY, CDR2 SVGAGI. CDR3 loop: CASSLDGGSPLHF. The DNA of the CDR3 is TGTGCCAGCAGCCTCGACGGCGGTTCACCCCTCCACTTT.

This chain joins TRBV15 and TRBJ2-1, with D unresolved. This CDR3 region has 11 residues. Germline V gene sequence: CDR1 LNHNV, CDR2 YYDKDF (reference sequence). V was shortened by 2 bases and J by 8 bases, with 4 bases between the two germline ends. The CDR3 sequence is CATSRLDEQFF. In nucleotides, the CDR3 is TGTGCCACCAGCAGATTAGATGAGCAGTTCTTC.

The CDR3 loop is CASSLGGLTLANEQFF. CDR3 coding DNA: TGCGCCAGCAGCTTGGGCGGACTAACTTTGGCCAATGAGCAGTTCTTC. This chain links TRBV5-1 with TRBJ2-1, with D possibly matching TRBD2 (6 bases). CDR3 length equals 16 residues. Deletions cut 0 bases from V and 6 bases from J, with 16 bases between. The germline V gene encodes CDR1 SGHRS and CDR2 YFSETQ.

The CDR3 region is CAGQGGEQETQYF. The CDR3 nucleotides read TGTGCCGGTCAGGGGGGAGAGCAAGAGACCCAGTACTTC. The chain links TRBV2 to TRBJ2-5; possible D gene TRBD1, 7 bases. In germline, CDR1 is SNHLY, CDR2 FYNNEI. This CDR3 is built from 13 residues. V gave up 11 bases and J gave up 2 bases, with 15 bases separating them.

This chain joins TRBV5-6 and TRBJ2-7; perhaps TRBD1 as D (5 bases). The CDR3 totals 13 residues. V was shortened by 0 bases and J by 5 bases, with 9 bases between the two germline ends. Germline V gene data show CDR1 as SGHDT and CDR2 as YYEEEE. In DNA form, the CDR3 reads TGTGCCAGCAGCTTGGGCAGGGTCAACGAGCAGTACGTC. It translates to CASSLGRVNEQYV.